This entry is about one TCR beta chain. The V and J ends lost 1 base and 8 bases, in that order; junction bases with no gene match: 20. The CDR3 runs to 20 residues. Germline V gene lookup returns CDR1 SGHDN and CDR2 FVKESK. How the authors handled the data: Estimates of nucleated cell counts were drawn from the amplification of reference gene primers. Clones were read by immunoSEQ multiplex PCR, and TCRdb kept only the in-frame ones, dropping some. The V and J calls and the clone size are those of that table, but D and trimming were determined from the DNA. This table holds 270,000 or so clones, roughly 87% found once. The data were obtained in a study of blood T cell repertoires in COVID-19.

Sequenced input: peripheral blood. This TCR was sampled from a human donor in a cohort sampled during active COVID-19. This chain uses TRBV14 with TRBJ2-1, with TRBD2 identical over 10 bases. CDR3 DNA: TGTGCCAGCAGCCAAGCGTGGCGGGCCCCTAGCGGGAGAAGAGGGGATGAGCAGTTCTTC. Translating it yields CASSQAWRAPSGRRGDEQFF.